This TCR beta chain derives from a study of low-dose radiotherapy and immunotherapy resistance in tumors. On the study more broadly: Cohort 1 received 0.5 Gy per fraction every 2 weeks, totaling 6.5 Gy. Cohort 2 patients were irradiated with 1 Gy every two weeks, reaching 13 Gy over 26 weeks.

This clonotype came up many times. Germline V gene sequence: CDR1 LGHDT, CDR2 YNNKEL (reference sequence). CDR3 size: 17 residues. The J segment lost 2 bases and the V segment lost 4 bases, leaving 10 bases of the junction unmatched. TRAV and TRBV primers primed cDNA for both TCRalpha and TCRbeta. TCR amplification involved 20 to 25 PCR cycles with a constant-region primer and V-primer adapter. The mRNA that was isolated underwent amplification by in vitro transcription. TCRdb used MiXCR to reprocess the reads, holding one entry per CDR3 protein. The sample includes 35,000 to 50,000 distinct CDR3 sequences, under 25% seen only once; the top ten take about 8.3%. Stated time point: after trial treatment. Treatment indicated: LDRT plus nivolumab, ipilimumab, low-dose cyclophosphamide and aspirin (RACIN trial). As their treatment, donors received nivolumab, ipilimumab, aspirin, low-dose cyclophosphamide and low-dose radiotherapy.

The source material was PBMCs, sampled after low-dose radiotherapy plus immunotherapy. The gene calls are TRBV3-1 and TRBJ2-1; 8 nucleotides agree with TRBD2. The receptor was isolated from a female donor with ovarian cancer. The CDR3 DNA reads TGTGCCAGCAGCCCTCCACGGACTAGCCTAGCCTACAATGAGCAGTTCTTC. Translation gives CASSPPRTSLAYNEQFF.